Listed here is a single T cell receptor beta chain. Then a second PCR, running roughly 7 to 11 cycles, was carried out with a sample-barcoded 5' primer and a J-beta primer mix. TCRdb independently ran MiXCR on the 5' RACE reads; one entry per CDR3 protein. This table has more than 1,000,000 distinct CDR3 sequences, 20% to 25% appearing once. The sample comes from a study of blood T cells in healthy people across ages. These data are also associated with another study on T cells of mothers and their children. Per that study: Healthy Caucasian mothers, a few in number, and their six children were the donors.

Sequenced input: blood. This receptor was identified in a girl aged 2 to 9 in good health.

The CDR3 region is CASEDLIRETQYF. As DNA, the CDR3 is TGTGCCAGCGAAGACCTAATCAGGGAGACCCAGTACTTC. The chain links TRBV6-1 to TRBJ2-5, with unresolved D. This CDR3 is built from 13 residues. V was cut by 8 bases and J by 5 bases, with 15 bases left in between. The germline V gene has CDR1 MNHNS and CDR2 SASEGT.